The 14 T cell receptor beta chains below all came from one sample that was sequenced in a study of human T cells and chemical hapten exposure. TCRdb called the RACE reads again in MiXCR, with one record for every CDR3 protein. Seen here are 75,000 to 90,000 distinct CDR3 sequences, about 10% observed once, and the top ten hold about 5%. The time point was: patch test 2, 6 weeks after DPC sensitization. Treatment defined: therapeutic diphenylcyclopropenone sensitization with weekly scalp DPC. Sequenced material: whole blood, taken in connection with sensitization to the hapten diphenylcyclopropenone (DPC). Receptors were obtained from a woman between 50 and 59 years old with alopecia areata. Some clones in this sample may be carry-over from other donors' samples.

Concerning this clonotype: A much larger clone sits a single nucleotide away, making a read error possible. The chain joins TRBV5-1 to TRBJ2-2; D is perhaps TRBD1 or TRBD2 (5 bases each). The V gene's germline CDR1 is SGHRS and CDR2 YFSETQ. V shed 9 bases and J shed 4 bases, with 19 bases lying between them. The CDR3 sequence is 15 residues long. The CDR3 bases are TGCGCCAACAGTTCCGGGACCGGCCCCACCGGGGAGCTGTTTTTT. It codes for CANSSGTGPTGELFF.

The table lists this clonotype with many counts. V gene TRBV18 combines with J gene TRBJ2-1; TRBD2 is a possible D gene (6 bases). The CDR3 has 12 residues. V lost 3 bases and J 9 bases, leaving 9 bases between the germline ends. The germline gives CDR1 KGHSH, CDR2 LQKENI. This CDR3 is CASSPTSSEQFF. Here the CDR3 DNA reads TGTGCCAGCTCACCGACTAGTTCTGAGCAGTTCTTC.

This clonotype was seen a few times. CDR3 amino acids: CSGQVGTARNEQFF. CDR3 DNA: TGCAGCGGACAAGTGGGGACAGCCAGGAATGAGCAGTTCTTC. This sequence joins TRBV29-1 and TRBJ2-1; 7 bases are a match to TRBD1. J lost 7 bases, V lost 7 bases, and 13 bases had no gene match. CDR1 and CDR2 from the germline V gene are SQVTM and ANQGSEA. This CDR3 comprises 14 residues.

The chain combines TRBV20-1 with TRBJ2-1; a weak D match, TRBD1 (5 bases). Trimming removed 3 bases from V and 6 bases from J, with 24 bases in between. Germline assignment: CDR1 DFQATT and CDR2 SNEGSKA (reference sequence). This CDR3 is 17 amino acids long. CDR3 in amino acids: CSASPVRGWERGNEQFF. CDR3 DNA: TGCAGTGCTAGTCCCGTCCGTGGGTGGGAAAGGGGCAATGAGCAGTTCTTC.

The chain is built from TRBV7-7 and TRBJ2-7, with 8 bases matching TRBD2. Germline loops: CDR1 SSHAT, CDR2 FNYEAQ (reference sequence). The CDR3 sequence is 14 residues long. V lost 3 bases to trimming and J lost 4 bases; unmatched junction nucleotides: 5. The CDR3 sequence: CASSFREGPYEQYF. As DNA, the CDR3 is TGTGCCAGCAGCTTCCGGGAGGGCCCGTACGAGCAGTACTTC.

This clonotype occurred a few times. This chain uses TRBV28 with TRBJ1-5, with D perhaps TRBD1 (5 bases). Trimming left V 7 bases short and J 6 bases short, with 16 bases between. The germline V gene encodes CDR1 MDHEN and CDR2 SYDVKM. CDR3 size: 14 residues. The CDR3 region is CASTTGGISQPQHF. CDR3 DNA: TGTGCCAGCACCACAGGAGGGATTTCTCAGCCCCAGCATTTT.

V usage is TRBV4-3 and J usage is TRBJ2-7; 9 positions match TRBD2. The germline V gene encodes CDR1 LGHNA and CDR2 YSLEER. This CDR3 contains 16 residues. The J segment lost 5 bases and the V segment lost 0 bases, leaving 8 bases of the junction unmatched. The CDR3 nucleotides read TGCGCCAGCAGCCAAGAGGGGCGGACTAGCGTCGACGAGCAGTACTTC. This codes for CASSQEGRTSVDEQYF.

The rearrangement uses TRBV11-3 and TRBJ2-1, with 9 bases lining up with TRBD2. Germline V CDR1 and CDR2: SGHNT, YENEEA. The trim removed 0 bases at V and 6 bases at J, leaving 3 bases unmatched. The CDR3 runs to 15 residues. The CDR3 spells CASSLEGTSSNEQFF. As DNA, the CDR3 is TGTGCCAGCAGCTTAGAGGGGACTAGCAGCAATGAGCAGTTCTTC.

The J gene is TRBJ2-7, the V gene TRBV20-1; D call uncertain. Trimming removed 7 bases at V and 7 bases at J, with 17 bases between. Per germline, CDR1 DFQATT and CDR2 SNEGSKA (reference sequence). CDR3 length: 12 amino acids. CDR3 residues: CSGQRSGPEQYF. The CDR3 DNA follows: TGCAGTGGTCAGAGATCAGGTCCTGAGCAGTACTTC.

The V call is TRBV7-2, the J call TRBJ1-1; the D gene is possibly TRBD1 (5 bases). Trimming left V 5 bases short and J 2 bases short, with 24 bases between. The CDR3 has 18 residues. CDR1 is SGHTA and CDR2 is FQGNSA in the germline V gene. This chain's CDR3 is CASSGAVGFDQGNTEAFF. CDR3 sequence (DNA): TGTGCCAGCAGCGGAGCGGTGGGATTTGACCAGGGCAACACTGAAGCTTTCTTT.

The rearrangement links TRBV20-1 to TRBJ2-1; tentative D call: TRBD2 (6 bases). The germline gives CDR1 DFQATT, CDR2 SNEGSKA (reference sequence). The CDR3 spans 16 residues. V dropped 2 bases and J dropped 3 bases, with 17 bases sitting between them. CDR3 protein: CSARYLAQTFYNEQFF. The CDR3 bases are TGCAGTGCTAGATATCTAGCGCAAACGTTCTACAATGAGCAGTTCTTC.

This clonotype was picked up many times. The genes are TRBV18 and TRBJ2-1, with D uncertain. The CDR3 extends over 15 amino acids. The germline CDR1 and CDR2 sequences are KGHSH and LQKENI. Trimming pared 0 bases from V and 5 bases from J, leaving 11 bases between. CDR3 sequence: CASSPPTGANNEQFF. CDR3 sequence (DNA): TGTGCCAGCTCACCACCGACCGGTGCCAACAATGAGCAGTTCTTC.

There are a few counts of this clonotype. The V and J genes are TRBV18 and TRBJ1-4, with TRBD1 matching over 7 bases. With 4 bases clipped from V and 0 bases from J, the junction kept 8 bases outside the gene matches. The CDR3 totals 17 residues. Germline CDR1 is KGHSH and CDR2 is LQKENI. The CDR3 DNA reads TGTGCCAGCTCACGTCAAAGGGACAGCCCAACTAATGAAAAACTGTTTTTT. It yields the protein CASSRQRDSPTNEKLFF.

This chain joins TRBV3-1 and TRBJ2-3; TRBD2 aligns across 13 bases. The CDR3 runs 16 residues. V shed 2 bases, J shed 3 bases, and the junction held 2 bases outside the gene matches. Germline CDR1 reads LGHDT; CDR2 reads YNNKEL (reference sequence). CDR3 amino acids: CASSQRTSGSTDTQYF. The CDR3 nucleotides read TGTGCCAGCAGCCAAAGGACTAGCGGGAGTACAGATACGCAGTATTTT.